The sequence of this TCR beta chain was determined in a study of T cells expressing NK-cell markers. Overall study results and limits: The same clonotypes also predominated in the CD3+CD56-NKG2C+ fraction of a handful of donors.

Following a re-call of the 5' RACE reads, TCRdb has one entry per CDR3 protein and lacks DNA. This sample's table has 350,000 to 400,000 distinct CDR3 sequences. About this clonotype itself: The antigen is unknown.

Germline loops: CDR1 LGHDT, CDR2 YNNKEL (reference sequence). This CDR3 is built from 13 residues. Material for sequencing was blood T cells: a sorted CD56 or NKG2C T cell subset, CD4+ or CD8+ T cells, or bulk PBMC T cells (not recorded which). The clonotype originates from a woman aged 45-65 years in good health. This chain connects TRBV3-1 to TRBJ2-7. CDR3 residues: CASSQERGMEQYF.